This paragraph reports one T cell receptor (beta chain). This sample is drawn from a study of blood T cell repertoires in COVID-19. Assay: immunoSEQ multiplex PCR; the TCRdb copy retains only in-frame clones and omits some. This table has approximately 250,000 clones, roughly 79% appearing once. Sequences were obtained from PBMCs or T cells enriched from blood (not recorded which). The receptor's source is a man in his forties or fifties who had recovered from COVID-19.

CDR3 loop: CAWSLEGTNNQPQHF. The DNA for the CDR3 is TGTGCCTGGAGTTTGGAGGGGACGAACAATCAGCCCCAGCATTTT. This sequence joins TRBV30 and TRBJ1-5; a possible D gene is TRBD1 (5 bases). Germline lookup yields CDR1 GTSNPN and CDR2 SVGIG (reference sequence). Trimming removed 2 bases from V and 3 bases from J, with 14 bases in between. The CDR3 spans 15 residues.